These 2 T cell receptor beta chains came from one sample sequenced in a study of blood T cell repertoires in COVID-19 (dated by TCRdb to 2019 to 2021). The method behind the library was the immunoSEQ multiplex PCR assay. Imported from immuneACCESS, the table was reduced by TCRdb to in-frame sequences with V and J called. These copies leave out some clones; in studies compared against another copy, an unresolved V gene accounts for under half, and the cause of the remainder is not known. A total of roughly 60,000 clones appear in this sample, around 75% of them only once. The ten most abundant clones make up roughly 23% of the sample. The sample consisted of peripheral blood. Receptors were obtained from a human donor in a cohort sampled during active COVID-19.

This clone was detected only a few times. The junction shows a germline mismatch at one end, possibly a read error. The rearrangement joins TRBV7-2 to TRBJ2-5, with a tentative D call TRBD2 (5 bases). Per germline, CDR1 SGHTA and CDR2 FQGNSA. The CDR3 runs to 13 residues. CDR3 region: CASSSLAPSDSDF. The CDR3 region has the DNA TGTGCCAGCAGCTCGCTAGCTCCCTCCGACTCGGACTTC.

The rearrangement joins TRBV5-1 to TRBJ2-3; 7 nucleotides match TRBD1. The trim removed 0 bases at V and 2 bases at J, leaving 6 bases unmatched. CDR1 is SGHRS and CDR2 is YFSETQ in the germline V gene. The CDR3 sequence is 16 residues long. This CDR3 reads CASSLAQQGTTDTQYF. The CDR3 DNA reads as TGCGCCAGCAGCTTGGCCCAACAGGGGACCACAGATACGCAGTATTTT.